This TCR beta chain originates from a study of CD8+CD57+ T cells in acquired aplastic anemia (dated by TCRdb to 2017 to 2018). For context, the study as a whole: Extracted DNA from sorted CD4+ and CD8+ cells averaged around 3.4 ug, ranging from roughly 0.2 to 30 ug. A CD8+CD57+ expansion meant a frequency higher than the mean frequency seen in healthy subjects.

TCR beta VDJ combination and CDR3 sequence profiling used genomic DNA as the template. An Illumina HiSeq 2000 was the platform used for TCR repertoire sequencing. The authors' analysis ran thus. Repertoire assessment relied on Simpson's diversity index, CDR3 size and DJ length profiles, and TRBV/TRBJ rearrangement plots. The most abundant DNA sequence in the deep sequencing data was defined as the immunodominant clone. CDR3 amino acid sequences were checked for sharing across subjects and were also compared against the VDJdb database and published repertoires. The public reads were reprocessed in TCRdb via fastp at Q25 and MiXCR, keeping in-frame beta chains. CDR3 protein sequences are deduplicated, and each keeps its most common genes and DNA. The V and J calls, along with clone size, are taken from TCRdb and not from the paper's own processing. This sample is represented by fewer than 200,000 distinct CDR3 sequences; 71% of them were singletons. The ten largest clonotypes hold approximately 50% of the sample.

Expansion of CD8+CD57+ cells had been shown by flow cytometry in the patients chosen for sequencing. Every patient had severe acquired aplastic anemia, diagnosed using the International Study of Aplastic Anemia and Agranulocytosis and Camitta criteria. No therapy had been received by the patients at the time of blood sampling. In the study, sorted CD4+ and CD8+ blood T cells from patients with severe aplastic anemia and from healthy subjects underwent deep sequencing of TCR repertoires. Patients were enrolled in the USA under clinicaltrials.gov protocols 00001620, 01623167, 00001397, 00071045, 00081523 and 00961064. Ficoll-Paque density gradient centrifugation was used to isolate peripheral blood mononuclear cells. Before DNA was extracted, CD4+ and CD8+ T cells were sorted using either FACS or magnetic beads. Beyond this particular receptor, the publication reports: CD8+ Simpson's diversity did not differ significantly between patients and healthy controls (P=0.060). Roughly 30 CD8+ CDR3 sequences were found to be shared between patients and controls, but these sequences appeared to be highly expressed in patients and within the immunodominant clones of the patients.

From its cysteine to its phenylalanine, the CDR3 spans 15 amino acids. The retained sequence is limited to the CDR3, 45 bases, with the frame set at the first base. Trimming at the junction amounts to 0 bases on V and 5 bases on J, and the germline ends lie 14 bases apart. Via the germline V gene (reference sequence), CDR1 is SEHNR and CDR2 FQNEAQ. As regards this clonotype: This clone's antigen is unknown. The record has no base qualities; no much larger clone is one base away.

The TCR comes from a human donor with aplastic anemia. Rearrangement joined TRBV7-9 to TRBJ2-7, with TRBD1 as a weak D call on 5 bases. Sequencing was performed on sorted CD4+, CD8+, or CD8+CD57+ T cells (not recorded which) from PBMCs. The nucleotides read TGTGCCAGCAGCTTAGCCCAAGGAAACAGGAACGAGCAGTACTTC. This gives the protein CASSLAQGNRNEQYF.